The 23 T cell receptor beta chains below were found in one sample sequenced in a study of Ad26.COV2.S vaccination and SARS-CoV-2 variants. Treatment noted: around 19 received Ad26.COV2.S at low or high dose, single or two shots; about 5 received placebo; per-sample allocation not given. Samples analyzed were those drawn on day 63 after the first vaccine or placebo injection. Sequencing used immunoSEQ multiplex PCR; TCRdb keeps in-frame clones, though not all of them. The sample lists 350,000 to 500,000 clones; roughly 91% were seen once. Sequenced here: peripheral blood, sampled in a trial of Ad26.COV2.S vaccine versus placebo. The receptor source for this set is a person between 18 and 65 years old who received the Ad26.COV2.S COVID-19 vaccine or a placebo.

The table lists this clone with a count of one. The V and J genes are TRBV6-4 and TRBJ2-6; D remains unclear. V lost 6 bases, J lost 0 bases, and 6 bases lay in between. There are 14 residues in the CDR3. CDR1 MRHNA and CDR2 SNTAGT come from the germline V gene. The CDR3 protein is CASRVSSGANVLTF. The CDR3 DNA follows: TGTGCCAGCAGGGTCAGCTCTGGGGCCAACGTCCTGACTTTC.

This sequence joins TRBV24-1 and TRBJ2-3; 10 bases agree with TRBD1. With V trimmed by 3 bases and J by 3 bases, 5 bases remained unmatched. CDR3 length: 16 amino acids. Germline assignment: CDR1 KGHDR and CDR2 SFDVKD. The CDR3 protein is CATSDAGQGKTDTQYF. DNA of the CDR3: TGTGCCACCAGTGATGCGGGACAGGGGAAAACAGATACGCAGTATTTT.

V usage is TRBV4-3 and J usage is TRBJ2-7; 11 positions agree with TRBD2. CDR3 size: 16 residues. Germline CDR1 is LGHNA and CDR2 is YSLEER. Trimming at V came to 0 bases and at J to 3 bases, leaving 4 bases not matched to a gene. As DNA, the CDR3 is TGCGCCAGCAGCCAAGATATAGCGGGAGGGTTCTACGAGCAGTACTTC. Translation: CASSQDIAGGFYEQYF.

The gene calls are TRBV5-4 and TRBJ2-1; D remains ambiguous. Deletions cut 0 bases from V and 9 bases from J, with 10 bases between. This CDR3 spans 13 amino acids. The V gene's germline CDR1 is SGHNT and CDR2 YYREEE (reference sequence). Here the CDR3 reads CASSLGPFGEQFF. The CDR3 region has the DNA TGTGCCAGCAGCTTGGGACCCTTTGGTGAGCAGTTCTTC. The complete variable domain, with remaining parts taken from reference TRBV5-4 and TRBJ2-1, reads ETGVTQSPTHLIKTRGQQVTLRCSSQSGHNTVSWYQQALGQGPQFIFQYYREEENGRGNFPPRFSGLQFPNYSSELNVNALELDDSALYLCASSLGPFGEQFFGPGTRLTVL.

This chain connects TRBV28 to TRBJ2-1; D call uncertain. Germline assignment: CDR1 MDHEN and CDR2 SYDVKM. The V end lost 3 bases, the J end lost 5 bases, and 8 bases lay between the germline ends. The CDR3 contains 13 residues. The CDR3 DNA sequence: TGTGCCAGCAGTTTTGTCGGAGACAATGAGCAGTTCTTC. This translates into CASSFVGDNEQFF.

The chain carries TRBV29-1 and TRBJ2-1; the match to TRBD1 covers 10 bases. This CDR3 is 14 amino acids long. V gave up 6 bases and J gave up 7 bases; unmatched junction bases: 9. Germline loops: CDR1 SQVTM, CDR2 ANQGSEA. The CDR3 is CSVSRQGARNEQFF. The DNA for the CDR3 is TGCAGCGTATCAAGACAGGGGGCTCGGAATGAGCAGTTCTTC.

V gene TRBV3-1 (or the pseudogene TRBV3-2) combines with J gene TRBJ1-1; the match to TRBD1 covers 10 bases. Losses at the gene ends were 9 bases for V and 0 bases for J; bases not matched to a gene: 4. Germline assignment: CDR1 LGHDT and CDR2 YNNKEL (reference sequence). The CDR3 length is 14 residues. CDR3 nucleotides: TGTGCCAGAGACAGGGGGCCGCTGAACACTGAAGCTTTCTTT. Its translation is CARDRGPLNTEAFF.

The chain is built from TRBV4-2 and TRBJ1-2; weak D call: TRBD1 (5 bases). Trimming took 0 bases from V and 3 from J, leaving 11 bases between them. CDR1 and CDR2 (germline): LGHNA, YNFKEQ. CDR3 size: 15 residues. CDR3 sequence (DNA): TGTGCCAGCAGCCAAGATAGGGACGGCGACTATGGCTACACCTTC. The encoded protein is CASSQDRDGDYGYTF.

This clone has only one observation. The V call is TRBV5-1, the J call TRBJ2-1; tentatively, D is TRBD2 (6 bases). Trimming left V 7 bases short and J 3 bases short, with 14 bases between. CDR1 is SGHRS and CDR2 is YFSETQ in the germline V gene. The length of the CDR3 is 14 residues. The CDR3 loop is CASGTTGVYNEQFF. CDR3 nucleotides: TGCGCCAGCGGCACTACGGGAGTCTACAATGAGCAGTTCTTC.

The V gene is TRBV3-1 (or the pseudogene TRBV3-2), the J gene TRBJ2-7; 9 bases agree with TRBD2. V lost 4 bases and J lost 1; bases outside the gene matches: 2. This CDR3 contains 14 residues. Germline V gene sequence: CDR1 LGHDT, CDR2 YNNKEL (reference sequence). The CDR3 here is CASSRLAVSYEQYF. The CDR3 coding sequence is TGTGCCAGCAGCCGACTAGCGGTATCCTACGAGCAGTACTTC.

This chain links TRBV4-3 with TRBJ1-2, with unresolved D. Per germline, CDR1 LGHNA and CDR2 YSLEER. Trimming cost V 0 bases and J 4 bases, with 12 bases left between them. The CDR3 totals 15 residues. The CDR3 DNA is TGCGCCAGCAGCCAAGATGTGAACGGAATCTATGGCTACACCTTC. Its translation is CASSQDVNGIYGYTF.

The chain is built from TRBV4-2 and TRBJ2-5; TRBD1 is a possible D gene (8 bases). This CDR3 comprises 19 residues. V gave up 3 bases and J gave up 1 base, with 24 bases separating them. CDR1 is LGHNA, CDR2 YNFKEQ, per germline. The CDR3 loop reads CASSQVRGLGGRSQETQYF. Here the CDR3 DNA reads TGTGCCAGCAGCCAGGTCAGGGGGCTAGGCGGGAGAAGCCAAGAGACCCAGTACTTC.

The genes are TRBV7-6 and TRBJ1-1; 7 bases map to TRBD1. The CDR3 covers 13 residues. V was clipped by 4 bases and J by 1 base; unmatched bases: 0. Per germline, CDR1 SGHVS and CDR2 FNYEAQ. CDR3: CASSWDRNTEAFF. The CDR3 bases are TGTGCCAGCAGCTGGGACAGGAACACTGAAGCTTTCTTT.

The chain combines TRBV4-1 with TRBJ1-3; D gene ambiguous. The CDR3 spans 14 residues. The V end lost 4 bases, the J end lost 3 bases, and 10 bases lay between the germline ends. The germline CDR1 and CDR2 sequences are MGHRA and YSYEKL. This CDR3 is CASSRVLDGNTIYF. In nucleotides, the CDR3 is TGCGCCAGCAGCCGTGTATTAGATGGAAACACCATATATTTT.

The chain carries TRBV19 and TRBJ2-1, with 8 bases identical to TRBD2. The J segment lost 5 bases and the V segment lost 8 bases, leaving 8 bases of the junction unmatched. Germline CDR1 LNHDA, CDR2 SQIVND (reference sequence). This CDR3 is 14 amino acids long. CDR3: CASLANSGNNEQFF. The CDR3 nucleotides read TGTGCCAGTCTTGCAAATAGCGGGAACAATGAGCAGTTCTTC.

The chain combines TRBV10-1 with TRBJ1-5; 8 bases agree with TRBD1. The germline CDR1 and CDR2 sequences are WNHNN and SYGVQD (reference sequence). The ends lost 5 bases at V and 4 bases at J; junction bases unmatched: 13. The CDR3 consists of 17 residues. The DNA of the CDR3 is TGCGCCAGCAGTACCGTCCGGGACAGGTATGGTAATCAGCCCCAGCATTTT. It codes for CASSTVRDRYGNQPQHF.

This clone appeared a few times. V usage is TRBV6-6 and J usage is TRBJ2-2; D is unresolved. From germline, CDR1 is MNHNY and CDR2 SVGAGI (reference sequence). V shed 6 bases and J shed 2 bases, with 10 bases lying between them. CDR3 length: 14 residues. CDR3 in amino acids: CASSQARNTGELFF. In DNA form, the CDR3 reads TGTGCCAGCAGCCAAGCCAGAAACACCGGGGAGCTGTTTTTT.

V and J are TRBV7-3 and TRBJ1-1, with TRBD1 matching over 7 bases. Germline trimming cut 5 bases from V and 2 bases from J; bases unmatched to any gene: 5. The CDR3 runs to 14 residues. Germline CDR1 SGHTA, CDR2 FQGTGA. CDR3 sequence reads: CASSQQGTNTEAFF. CDR3 in DNA: TGTGCCAGCAGCCAACAGGGGACTAACACTGAAGCTTTCTTT.

CDR3 DNA: TGTGCCAGCAGCCTAGAGACTAGCGGGAATCGTGAGCAGTACTTC. Protein product: CASSLETSGNREQYF. This chain links TRBV4-2 with TRBJ2-7, with 11 bases aligning to TRBD2. The CDR3 is 15 amino acids. Germline CDR1 LGHNA, CDR2 YNFKEQ. V shed 4 bases and J 7 bases; nucleotides not matched to a gene: 9.

The count of this clone is one. J is TRBJ1-4 and V is TRBV6-5; D may be TRBD1 (5 bases). Looked up from germline, CDR1 is MNHEY and CDR2 is SVGAGI. The CDR3 totals 14 residues. Trimming cost V 4 bases and J 8 bases, with 14 bases left between them. CDR3 sequence: CASSWGRDSEKLFF. CDR3 DNA: TGTGCCAGCAGTTGGGGCAGGGACTCGGAAAAACTGTTTTTT.

V is TRBV7-2 and J is TRBJ1-1, with D tentatively TRBD1 (5 bases). V lost 4 bases, J lost 1 base, and 19 bases lay in between. Germline loops: CDR1 SGHTA, CDR2 FQGNSA. The CDR3 contains 17 residues. The CDR3 nucleotides read TGTGCCAGCAGCTCGCCCGGGTGGGGCGAAAAGAACACTGAAGCTTTCTTT. It encodes CASSSPGWGEKNTEAFF.

The chain links TRBV29-1 to TRBJ2-2; D unclear. Between the trimmed V and J ends, which lost 5 bases and 6 bases, there was a span of 7 bases. The CDR3 length is 11 residues. Germline CDR1 and CDR2: SQVTM and ANQGSEA. The CDR3 DNA sequence: TGCAGCGTTTCAGGCGCCGGGGAGCTGTTTTTT. As protein: CSVSGAGELFF.

The chain carries TRBV7-3 and TRBJ2-3; a weak D match, TRBD1 (6 bases). This CDR3 is 16 amino acids long. V lost 5 bases and J 1 base, leaving 16 bases between the germline ends. Germline loops: CDR1 SGHTA, CDR2 FQGTGA. CDR3 in DNA: TGTGCCAGCAGCGCCCGTGTTGGGGGCGGCACAGATACGCAGTATTTT. Amino acid sequence: CASSARVGGGTDTQYF.